This note documents a single TCR beta chain sequence. Its antigen is unknown. This entry comes from a study of OX40 agonist ivuxolimab in advanced cancers. Study as a whole: Three patients, one with hepatocellular carcinoma and two with cutaneous melanoma, responded partially.

Germline CDR1 and CDR2: KGHSH and LQKENI. V was cut by 3 bases and J by 0 bases, with 7 bases left in between. The CDR3 totals 14 residues. Notes on the study in general: With doses of 0.1-3.0 mg/kg, partial responders showed among the lowest clonal expansion.

Using immunoSEQ multiplex PCR, the repertoire was profiled, and TCRdb retains in-frame clones only, with some absent. This sample yields around 78,000 clones, of which around 87% are seen a single time; just under 0.25% belongs to the top ten. Sequences were derived from CD4+ or CD8+ T cells sorted from blood, sampled in a trial of the OX40 agonist ivuxolimab. The genes are TRBV18 and TRBJ2-3; no firm D call. This TCR derives from an adult with an advanced solid tumor such as melanoma, head and neck, liver or kidney cancer. The CDR3 region is CASSPQDSTDTQYF. The CDR3, as DNA: TGTGCCAGCTCACCCCAGGACAGCACAGATACGCAGTATTTT.